This TCR beta chain is from a study of blood T cell repertoires in COVID-19. Study as a whole: Italy, Spain and the United States were the sources of the convalescent and acute COVID-19 samples. Nucleic acid was either cDNA or gDNA, and it came from T cells, B-cell-depleted T cells, or PBMCs.

This CDR3 spans 15 amino acids. V dropped 1 base and J dropped 4 bases, with 13 bases sitting between them. The germline CDR1 and CDR2 sequences are KGHSH and LQKENI. As processed by the authors: Scientists estimated how many nucleated cells there were by amplifying reference gene primers. Libraries were prepared by immunoSEQ multiplex PCR; TCRdb keeps only in-frame clonotypes and omits some of them. V, J and clone size derive from that table, while D and trimming were established from the DNA sequence. The table shows about 250,000 clones, with approximately 86% occurring only once. This clonotype was obtained from an elderly man with acute or convalescent COVID-19. The sample taken for sequencing was peripheral blood. The chain recombines TRBV18 with TRBJ1-1, with D tentatively TRBD1 (6 bases). In DNA, the CDR3 is TGTGCCAGCTCACCACAGGGCGGGGGCCGCACTGAAGCTTTCTTT. It yields the protein CASSPQGGGRTEAFF.